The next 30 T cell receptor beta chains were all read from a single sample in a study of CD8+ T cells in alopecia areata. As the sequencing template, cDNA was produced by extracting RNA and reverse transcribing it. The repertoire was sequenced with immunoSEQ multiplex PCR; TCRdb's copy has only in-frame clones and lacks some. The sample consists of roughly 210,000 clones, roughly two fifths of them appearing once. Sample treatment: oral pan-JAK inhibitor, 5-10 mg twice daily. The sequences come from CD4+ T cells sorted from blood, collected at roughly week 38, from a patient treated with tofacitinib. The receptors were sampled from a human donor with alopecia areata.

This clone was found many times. The CDR3 reads CASSRVSDTQYF. In nucleotides, the CDR3 is TGTGCCAGCAGCAGGGTTTCAGATACGCAGTATTTT. V gene TRBV5-4 combines with J gene TRBJ2-3; D not resolved. The V gene lost 4 bases and the J gene lost 4 bases, with 7 bases spanning the gap. CDR1 SGHNT and CDR2 YYREEE come from the germline V gene (reference sequence). The CDR3 is 12 amino acids.

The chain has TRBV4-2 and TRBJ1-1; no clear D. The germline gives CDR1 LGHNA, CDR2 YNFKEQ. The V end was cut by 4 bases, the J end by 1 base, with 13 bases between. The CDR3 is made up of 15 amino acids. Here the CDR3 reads CASSPEANRNTEAFF. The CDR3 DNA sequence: TGTGCCAGCAGCCCGGAAGCCAACAGGAACACTGAAGCTTTCTTT.

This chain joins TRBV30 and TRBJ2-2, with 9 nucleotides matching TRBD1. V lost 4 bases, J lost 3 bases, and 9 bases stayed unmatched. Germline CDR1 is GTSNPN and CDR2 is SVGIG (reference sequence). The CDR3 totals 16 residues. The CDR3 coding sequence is TGTGCCTGGAAGGCATATGACAGGGGGGACACCGGGGAGCTGTTTTTT. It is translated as CAWKAYDRGDTGELFF. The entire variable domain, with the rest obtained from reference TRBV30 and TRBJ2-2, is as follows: SQTIHQWPATLVQPVGSPLSLECTVEGTSNPNLYWYRQAAGRGLQLLFYSVGIGQISSEVPQNLSASRPQDRQFILSSKKLLLSDSGFYLCAWKAYDRGDTGELFFGEGSRLTVL.

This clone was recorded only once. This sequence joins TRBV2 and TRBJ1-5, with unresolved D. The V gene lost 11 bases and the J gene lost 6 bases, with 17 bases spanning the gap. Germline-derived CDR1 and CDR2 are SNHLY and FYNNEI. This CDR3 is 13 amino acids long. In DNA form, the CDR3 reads TGTGCCGGAAGGTCGGTCCCAGGTCAGCCCCAGCATTTT. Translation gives CAGRSVPGQPQHF.

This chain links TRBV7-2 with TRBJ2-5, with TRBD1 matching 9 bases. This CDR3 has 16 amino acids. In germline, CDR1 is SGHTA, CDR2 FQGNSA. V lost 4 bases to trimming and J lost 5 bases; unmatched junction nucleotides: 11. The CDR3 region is CASSSYPGQGAETQYF. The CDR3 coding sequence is TGTGCCAGCAGCTCCTACCCGGGACAGGGTGCCGAGACCCAGTACTTC.

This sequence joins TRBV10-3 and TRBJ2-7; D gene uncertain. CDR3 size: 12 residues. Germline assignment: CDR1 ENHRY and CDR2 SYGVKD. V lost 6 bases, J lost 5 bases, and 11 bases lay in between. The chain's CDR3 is CAISSIENEQYF. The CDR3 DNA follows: TGTGCCATCAGCTCAATTGAAAACGAGCAGTACTTC.

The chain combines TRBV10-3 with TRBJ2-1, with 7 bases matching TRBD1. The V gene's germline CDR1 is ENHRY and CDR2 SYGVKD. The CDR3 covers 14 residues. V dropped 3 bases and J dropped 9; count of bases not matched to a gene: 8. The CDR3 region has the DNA TGTGCCATCAGTGAACTACGACAGGGTGGTGAGCAGTTCTTC. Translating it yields CAISELRQGGEQFF.

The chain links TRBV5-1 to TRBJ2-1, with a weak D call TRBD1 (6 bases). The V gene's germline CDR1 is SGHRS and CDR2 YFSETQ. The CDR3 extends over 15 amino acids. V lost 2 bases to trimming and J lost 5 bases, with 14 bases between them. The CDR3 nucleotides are TGCGCCAGCAGCTTTAATACAGGGAACCACAATGAGCAGTTCTTC. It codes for CASSFNTGNHNEQFF.

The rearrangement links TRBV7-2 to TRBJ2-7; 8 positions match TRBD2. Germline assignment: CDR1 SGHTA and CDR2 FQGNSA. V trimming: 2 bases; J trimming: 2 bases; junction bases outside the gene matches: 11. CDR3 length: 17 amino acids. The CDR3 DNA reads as TGTGCCAGCAGCTTAAGTGGGCGAACTAGCGGAGCCTACGAGCAGTACTTC. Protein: CASSLSGRTSGAYEQYF. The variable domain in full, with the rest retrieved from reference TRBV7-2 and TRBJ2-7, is GAGVSQSPSNKVTEKGKDVELRCDPISGHTALYWYRQSLGQGLEFLIYFQGNSAPDKSGLPSDRFSAERTGGSVSTLTIQRTQQEDSAVYLCASSLSGRTSGAYEQYFGPGTRLTVT.

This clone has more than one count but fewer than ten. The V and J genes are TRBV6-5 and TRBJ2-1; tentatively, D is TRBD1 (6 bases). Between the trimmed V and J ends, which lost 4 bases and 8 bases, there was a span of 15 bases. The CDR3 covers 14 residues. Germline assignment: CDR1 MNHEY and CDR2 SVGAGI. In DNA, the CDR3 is TGTGCCAGCAGTTCTGGGACACCCTGGGATGAGCAGTTCTTC. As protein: CASSSGTPWDEQFF.

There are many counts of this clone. Here the CDR3 reads CASSLYSATNEKLFF. CDR3 bases: TGTGCCAGCAGCTTATACAGTGCAACTAATGAAAAACTGTTTTTT. The chain employs TRBV7-2 and TRBJ1-4, with no clear D. This CDR3 comprises 15 residues. Trimming took off 2 bases at V and 0 bases at J, with 7 bases between the two ends. From germline, CDR1 is SGHTA and CDR2 FQGNSA.

This CDR3 reads CASSSGNTIYF. CDR3 in DNA: TGTGCATCGTCCTCTGGAAACACCATATATTTT. The J gene is TRBJ1-3, the V gene TRBV30; D not resolved. Germline CDR1 reads GTSNPN; CDR2 reads SVGIG (reference sequence). This CDR3 has 11 amino acids.

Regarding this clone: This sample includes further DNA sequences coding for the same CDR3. The CDR3 loop is CASSYRGGEAFF. The CDR3 region has the DNA TGTGCCAGCAGTTACCGCGGTGGGGAAGCTTTCTTT. V gene TRBV6-5 combines with J gene TRBJ1-1, with D unresolved. V dropped 2 bases and J dropped 8 bases, with 9 bases sitting between them. The V gene's germline CDR1 is MNHEY and CDR2 SVGAGI. The CDR3 length is 12 residues.

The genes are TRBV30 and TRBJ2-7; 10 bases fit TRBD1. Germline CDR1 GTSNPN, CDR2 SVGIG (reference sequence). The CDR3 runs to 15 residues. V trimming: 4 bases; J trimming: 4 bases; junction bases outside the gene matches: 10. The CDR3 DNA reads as TGTGCCTGGATCCCTAAGGGACAGGGGTCATACGAGCAGTACTTC. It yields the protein CAWIPKGQGSYEQYF.

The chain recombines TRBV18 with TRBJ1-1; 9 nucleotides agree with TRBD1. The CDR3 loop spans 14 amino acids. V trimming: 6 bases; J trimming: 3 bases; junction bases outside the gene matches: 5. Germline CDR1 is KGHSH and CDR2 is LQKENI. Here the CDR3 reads CASSQRQGDTEAFF. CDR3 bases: TGTGCCAGCTCCCAAAGACAGGGGGACACTGAAGCTTTCTTT.

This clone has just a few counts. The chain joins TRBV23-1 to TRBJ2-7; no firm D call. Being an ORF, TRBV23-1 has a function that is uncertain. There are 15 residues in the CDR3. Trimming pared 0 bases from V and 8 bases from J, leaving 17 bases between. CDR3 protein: CASSQSTQKADKQYF. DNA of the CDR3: TGCGCCAGCAGTCAATCGACACAAAAGGCAGACAAGCAGTACTTC.

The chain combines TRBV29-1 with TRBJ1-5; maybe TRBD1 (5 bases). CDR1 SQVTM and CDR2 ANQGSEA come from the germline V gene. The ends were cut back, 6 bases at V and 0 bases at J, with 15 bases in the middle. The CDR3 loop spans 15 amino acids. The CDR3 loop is CSVRLTVDSNQPQHF. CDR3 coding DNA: TGCAGCGTAAGGTTGACAGTTGATAGCAATCAGCCCCAGCATTTT.

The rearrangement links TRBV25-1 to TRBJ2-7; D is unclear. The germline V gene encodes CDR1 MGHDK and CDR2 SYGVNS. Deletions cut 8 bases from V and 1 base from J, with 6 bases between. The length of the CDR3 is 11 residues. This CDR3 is CASGRSYEQYF. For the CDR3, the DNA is TGTGCCAGCGGGCGGTCCTACGAGCAGTACTTC.

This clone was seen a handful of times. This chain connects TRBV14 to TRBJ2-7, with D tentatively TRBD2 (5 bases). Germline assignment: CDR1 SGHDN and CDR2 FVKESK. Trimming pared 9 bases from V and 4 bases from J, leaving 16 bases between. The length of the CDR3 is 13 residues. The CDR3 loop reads CAREGEVPYEQYF. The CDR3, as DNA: TGTGCCAGAGAGGGTGAAGTTCCATACGAGCAGTACTTC.

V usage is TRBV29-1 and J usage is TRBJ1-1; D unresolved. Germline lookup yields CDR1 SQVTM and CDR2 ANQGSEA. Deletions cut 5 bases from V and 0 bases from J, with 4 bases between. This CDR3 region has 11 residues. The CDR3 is CSVFLNTEAFF. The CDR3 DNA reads TGCAGCGTTTTTTTGAACACTGAAGCTTTCTTT.

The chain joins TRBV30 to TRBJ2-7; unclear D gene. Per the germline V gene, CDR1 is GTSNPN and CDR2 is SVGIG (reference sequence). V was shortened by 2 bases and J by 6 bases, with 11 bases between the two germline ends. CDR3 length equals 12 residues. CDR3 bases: TGTGCCTGGAGTCGCGAGCCCGGCGAGCAGTACTTC. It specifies CAWSREPGEQYF.

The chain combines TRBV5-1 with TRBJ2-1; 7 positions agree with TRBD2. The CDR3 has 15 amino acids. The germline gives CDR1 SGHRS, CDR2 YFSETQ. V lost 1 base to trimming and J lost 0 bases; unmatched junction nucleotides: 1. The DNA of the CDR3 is TGCGCCAGCAGCTTGCGCGGGAGCTCCTACAATGAGCAGTTCTTC. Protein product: CASSLRGSSYNEQFF.

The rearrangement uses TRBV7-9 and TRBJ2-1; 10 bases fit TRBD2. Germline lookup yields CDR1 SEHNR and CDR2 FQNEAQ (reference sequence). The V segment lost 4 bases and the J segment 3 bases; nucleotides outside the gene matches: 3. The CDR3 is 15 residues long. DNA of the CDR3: TGTGCCAGCAGCTCAAGCGGGAGGGACTACAATGAGCAGTTCTTC. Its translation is CASSSSGRDYNEQFF.

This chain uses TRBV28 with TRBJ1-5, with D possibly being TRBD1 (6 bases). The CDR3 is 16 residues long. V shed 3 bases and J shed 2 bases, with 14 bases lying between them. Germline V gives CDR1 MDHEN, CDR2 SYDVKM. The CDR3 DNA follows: TGTGCCAGCAGTTTCAGTTCAGGGGCGGGCAATCAGCCCCAGCATTTT. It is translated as CASSFSSGAGNQPQHF.

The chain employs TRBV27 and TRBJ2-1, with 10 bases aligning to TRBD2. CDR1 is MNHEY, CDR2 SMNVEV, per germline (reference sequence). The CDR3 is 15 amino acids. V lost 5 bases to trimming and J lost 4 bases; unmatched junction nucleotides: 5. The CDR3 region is CASSPGLANYNEQFF. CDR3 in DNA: TGTGCCAGCAGTCCGGGACTAGCGAATTACAATGAGCAGTTCTTC.

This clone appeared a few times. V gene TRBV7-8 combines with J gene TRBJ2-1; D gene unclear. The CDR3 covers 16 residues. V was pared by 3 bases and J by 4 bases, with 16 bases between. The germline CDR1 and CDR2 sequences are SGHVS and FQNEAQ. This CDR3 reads CASSFRSTSGYNEQFF. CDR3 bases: TGTGCCAGCAGCTTCCGTTCTACTTCCGGGTACAATGAGCAGTTCTTC.

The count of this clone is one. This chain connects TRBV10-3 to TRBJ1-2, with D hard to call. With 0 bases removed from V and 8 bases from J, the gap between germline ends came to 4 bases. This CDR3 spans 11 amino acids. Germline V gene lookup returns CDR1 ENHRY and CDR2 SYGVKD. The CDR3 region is CAISESLGYTF. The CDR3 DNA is TGTGCCATCAGTGAGTCCCTCGGCTACACCTTC.

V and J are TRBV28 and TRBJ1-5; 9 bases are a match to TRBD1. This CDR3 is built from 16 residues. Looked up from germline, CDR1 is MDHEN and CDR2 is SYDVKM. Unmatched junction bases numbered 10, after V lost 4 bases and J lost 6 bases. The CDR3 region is CASSSTQGQGLQPQHF. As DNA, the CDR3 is TGTGCCAGCAGTTCGACCCAGGGACAGGGCCTTCAGCCCCAGCATTTT.

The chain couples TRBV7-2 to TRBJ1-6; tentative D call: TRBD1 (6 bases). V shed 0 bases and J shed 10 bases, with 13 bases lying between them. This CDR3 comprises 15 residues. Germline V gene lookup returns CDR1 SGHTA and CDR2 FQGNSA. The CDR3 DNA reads TGTGCCAGCAGCTTAGCGTACAGGGTGGACTCACCCCTCCACTTT. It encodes CASSLAYRVDSPLHF. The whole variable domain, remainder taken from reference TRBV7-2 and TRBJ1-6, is GAGVSQSPSNKVTEKGKDVELRCDPISGHTALYWYRQSLGQGLEFLIYFQGNSAPDKSGLPSDRFSAERTGGSVSTLTIQRTQQEDSAVYLCASSLAYRVDSPLHFGNGTRLTVT.

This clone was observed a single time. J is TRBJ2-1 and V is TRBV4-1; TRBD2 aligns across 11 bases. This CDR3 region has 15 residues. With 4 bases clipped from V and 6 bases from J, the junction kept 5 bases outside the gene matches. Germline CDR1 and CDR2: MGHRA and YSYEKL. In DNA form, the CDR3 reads TGCGCCAGCAGCCCGGGAGGGACTAGCGGCAATGAGCAGTTCTTC. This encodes CASSPGGTSGNEQFF.